This TCR beta chain was recovered during a study of human T cells and chemical hapten exposure. General observations from the study: No shift was seen in TCRs above 1 in 1000 frequency with DPC sensitization.

Stated time point: patch test 3, about 24 weeks after DPC sensitization. As to treatment: therapeutic diphenylcyclopropenone sensitization with weekly scalp DPC. One entry per CDR3 protein, called by TCRdb with MiXCR from the RACE reads. Of over 70,000 distinct CDR3 sequences in the sample, under 13% were seen once. In regard to this clonotype: Its antigen is currently unknown.

V was clipped by 7 bases and J by 1 base, with 10 bases between them. Germline CDR1 and CDR2: MDHEN and SYDVKM. The CDR3 covers 13 residues. This clonotype was sampled from a woman in her twenties or thirties with alopecia areata. Some clones in this sample may be carry-over from other donors' samples. This rearrangement joins TRBV28 to TRBJ1-1, with TRBD1 as a possible D gene (5 bases). Sequenced material: whole blood, taken in connection with sensitization to the hapten diphenylcyclopropenone (DPC). The CDR3 DNA follows: TGTGCCAGCAATGGACATCCGAACACTGAAGCTTTCTTT. Protein sequence: CASNGHPNTEAFF.